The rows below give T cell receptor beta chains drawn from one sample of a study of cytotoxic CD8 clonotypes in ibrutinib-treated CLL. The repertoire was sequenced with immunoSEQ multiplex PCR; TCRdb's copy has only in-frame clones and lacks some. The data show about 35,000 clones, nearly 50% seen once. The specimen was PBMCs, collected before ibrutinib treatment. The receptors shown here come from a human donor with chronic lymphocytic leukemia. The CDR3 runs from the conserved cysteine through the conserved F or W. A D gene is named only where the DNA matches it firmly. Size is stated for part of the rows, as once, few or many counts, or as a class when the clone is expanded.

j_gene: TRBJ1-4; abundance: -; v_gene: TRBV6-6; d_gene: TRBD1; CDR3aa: CASSLDRSTNEKLFF; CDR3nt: TGTGCCAGCAGTTTGGACAGGTCAACTAATGAAAAACTGTTTTTT
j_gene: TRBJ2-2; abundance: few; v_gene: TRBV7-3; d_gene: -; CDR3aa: CASSSRPWAGRGTGELFF; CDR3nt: TGTGCCAGCAGCTCTAGGCCCTGGGCAGGTCGGGGTACCGGGGAGCTGTTTTTT
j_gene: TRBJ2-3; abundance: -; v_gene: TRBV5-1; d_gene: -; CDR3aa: CASSLEAGIPRDTQYF; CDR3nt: TGCGCCAGCAGCTTGGAAGCAGGGATCCCTAGGGATACGCAGTATTTT
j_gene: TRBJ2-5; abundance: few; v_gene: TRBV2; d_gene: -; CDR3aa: CASSEVTSQETQYF; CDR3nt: TGTGCCAGCAGTGAGGTGACTAGCCAAGAGACCCAGTACTTC
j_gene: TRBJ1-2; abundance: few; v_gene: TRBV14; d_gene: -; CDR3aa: CASSQYPSYSHLFYGYTF; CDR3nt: TGTGCCAGCAGCCAATATCCGTCATACTCTCACTTATTCTATGGCTACACCTTC
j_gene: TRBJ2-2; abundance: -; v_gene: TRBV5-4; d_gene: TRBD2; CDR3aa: CASSRTSGPTGELFF; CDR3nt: TGTGCCAGCAGCAGAACTAGCGGACCAACCGGGGAGCTGTTTTTT
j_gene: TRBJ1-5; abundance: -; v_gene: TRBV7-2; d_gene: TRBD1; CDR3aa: CASSLGGTANQPQHF; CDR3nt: TGTGCCAGCAGCTTAGGAGGGACAGCAAATCAGCCCCAGCATTTT
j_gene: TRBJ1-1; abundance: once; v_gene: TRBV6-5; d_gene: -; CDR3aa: CASSYSEGLYTEAFF; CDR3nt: TGTGCCAGCAGTTACTCTGAGGGTTTGTACACTGAAGCTTTCTTT
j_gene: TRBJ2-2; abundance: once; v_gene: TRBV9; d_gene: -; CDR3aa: CASSVEAANTGELFF; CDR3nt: TGTGCCAGCAGCGTAGAGGCTGCGAACACCGGGGAGCTGTTTTTT
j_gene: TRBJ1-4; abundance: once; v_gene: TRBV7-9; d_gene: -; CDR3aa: CASSPPGPINEKLFF; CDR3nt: TGTGCCAGCAGCCCACCGGGACCGATTAATGAAAAACTGTTTTTT
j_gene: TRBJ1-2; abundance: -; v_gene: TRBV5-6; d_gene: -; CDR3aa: CASSFPGGYGYTF; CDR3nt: TGTGCCAGCAGCTTTCCGGGGGGCTATGGCTACACCTTC
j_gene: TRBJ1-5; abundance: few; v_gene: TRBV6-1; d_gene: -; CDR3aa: CASSEVLQPQHF; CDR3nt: TGTGCCAGCAGTGAAGTTCTACAGCCCCAGCATTTT
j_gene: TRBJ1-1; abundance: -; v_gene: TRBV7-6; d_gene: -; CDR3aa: CASSLWGNTEAFF; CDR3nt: TGTGCCAGCAGCCTCTGGGGGAACACTGAAGCTTTCTTT
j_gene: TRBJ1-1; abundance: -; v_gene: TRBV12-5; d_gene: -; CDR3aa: CASGSYTEAFF; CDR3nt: TGTGCTAGTGGCTCCTACACTGAAGCTTTCTTT
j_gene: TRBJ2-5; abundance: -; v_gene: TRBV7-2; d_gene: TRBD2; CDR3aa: CASSKGLAGLQETQYF; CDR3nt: TGTGCCAGCAGCAAGGGACTAGCGGGGCTTCAAGAGACCCAGTACTTC
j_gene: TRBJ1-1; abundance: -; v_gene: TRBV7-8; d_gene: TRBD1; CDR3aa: CASSSQGLDTEAFF; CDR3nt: TGTGCCAGCAGCTCACAGGGGCTGGACACTGAAGCTTTCTTT
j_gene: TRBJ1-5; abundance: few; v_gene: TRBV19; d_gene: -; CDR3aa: CATKVGGTRQPQHF; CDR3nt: TGTGCCACCAAAGTGGGGGGGACCCGTCAGCCCCAGCATTTT
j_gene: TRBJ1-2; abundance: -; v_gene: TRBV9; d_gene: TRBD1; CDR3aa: CASTPGGEGHYGYTF; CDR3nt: TGTGCCAGCACCCCAGGGGGAGAAGGCCACTATGGCTACACCTTC
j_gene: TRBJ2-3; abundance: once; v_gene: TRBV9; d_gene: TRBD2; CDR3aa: CASSTSGANTDTQYF; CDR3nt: TGTGCCAGCAGCACAAGCGGGGCAAACACAGATACGCAGTATTTT
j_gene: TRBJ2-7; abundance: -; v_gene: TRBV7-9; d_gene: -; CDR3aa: CASSLFLGGEQYF; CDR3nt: TGTGCCAGCAGCTTATTCCTTGGGGGCGAGCAGTACTTC
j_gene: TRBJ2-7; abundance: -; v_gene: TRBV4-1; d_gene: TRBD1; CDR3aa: CASSRHGTESYEQYF; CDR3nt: TGCGCCAGCAGCCGCCACGGGACAGAATCCTACGAGCAGTACTTC
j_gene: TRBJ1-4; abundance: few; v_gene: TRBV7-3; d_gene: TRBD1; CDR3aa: CASSETGRDEKLFF; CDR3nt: TGTGCCAGCAGCGAGACAGGGAGGGATGAAAAACTGTTTTTT
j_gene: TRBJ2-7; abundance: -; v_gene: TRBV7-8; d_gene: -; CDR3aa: CASVGGYEQYF; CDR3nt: TGTGCCAGCGTCGGGGGCTACGAGCAGTACTTC
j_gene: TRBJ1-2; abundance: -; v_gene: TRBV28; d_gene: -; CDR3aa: CASFRGTYGYTF; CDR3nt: TGTGCCAGCTTTAGGGGTACCTATGGCTACACCTTC
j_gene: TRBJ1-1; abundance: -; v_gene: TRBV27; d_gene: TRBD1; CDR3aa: CASSPQSWTGDTEAFF; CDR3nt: TGTGCCAGCAGTCCGCAGTCCTGGACAGGGGACACTGAAGCTTTCTTT
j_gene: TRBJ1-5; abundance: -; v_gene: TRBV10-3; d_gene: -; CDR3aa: CAISEAGDSNQPQHF; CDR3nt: TGTGCCATCAGTGAAGCGGGGGATAGCAATCAGCCCCAGCATTTT
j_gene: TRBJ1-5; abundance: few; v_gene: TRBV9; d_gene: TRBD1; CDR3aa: CASSVGQGLSQPQHF; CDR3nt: TGTGCCAGCAGCGTAGGACAGGGGCTTTCACAGCCCCAGCATTTT
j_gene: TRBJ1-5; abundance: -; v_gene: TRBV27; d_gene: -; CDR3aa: CASSSFQGGVNQPQHF; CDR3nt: TGTGCCAGCAGTTCATTTCAGGGAGGGGTGAATCAGCCCCAGCATTTT
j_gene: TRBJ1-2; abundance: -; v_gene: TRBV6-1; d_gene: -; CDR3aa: CASRPTEASRGYTF; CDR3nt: TGTGCCAGCAGACCTACGGAGGCATCTCGTGGCTACACCTTC
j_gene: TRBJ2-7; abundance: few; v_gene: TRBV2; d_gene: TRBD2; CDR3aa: CASSYLGLSVYEQYF; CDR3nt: TGTGCCAGCAGCTACCTGGGACTATCGGTTTACGAGCAGTACTTC
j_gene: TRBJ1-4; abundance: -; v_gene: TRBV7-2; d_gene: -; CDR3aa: CASRGGTEKLFF; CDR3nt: TGTGCCAGCAGAGGAGGGACTGAAAAACTGTTTTTT
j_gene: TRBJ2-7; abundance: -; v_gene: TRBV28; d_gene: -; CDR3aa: CASSLRGLVGDEQYF; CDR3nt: TGTGCCAGCAGTTTACGGGGGCTGGTGGGGGACGAGCAGTACTTC
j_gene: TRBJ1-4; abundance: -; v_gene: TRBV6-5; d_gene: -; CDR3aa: CASSPWGDRNEKLFF; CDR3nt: TGTGCCAGCAGTCCTTGGGGCGATAGGAATGAAAAACTGTTTTTT
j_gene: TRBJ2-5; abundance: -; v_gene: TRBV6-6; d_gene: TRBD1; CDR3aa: CASSPMGQLHQETQYF; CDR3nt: TGTGCCAGCAGTCCCATGGGACAGCTTCATCAAGAGACCCAGTACTTC
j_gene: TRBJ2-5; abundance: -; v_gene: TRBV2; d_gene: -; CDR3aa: CASSETISMETQYF; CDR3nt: TGTGCCAGCAGTGAAACGATTAGCATGGAGACCCAGTACTTC
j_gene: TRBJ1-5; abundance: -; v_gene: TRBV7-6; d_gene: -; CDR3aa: CASSLRGGIQPQHF; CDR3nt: TGTGCCAGCAGCTTACGGGGGGGCATTCAGCCCCAGCATTTT
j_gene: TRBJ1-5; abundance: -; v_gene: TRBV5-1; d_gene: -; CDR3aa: CASSLEGHSNQPQHF; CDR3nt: TGCGCCAGCAGCTTGGAGGGTCATAGCAATCAGCCCCAGCATTTT
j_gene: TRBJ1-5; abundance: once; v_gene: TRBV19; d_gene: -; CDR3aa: CASSIDLAGSGNQPQHF; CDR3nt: TGTGCCAGTAGTATAGATCTAGCGGGTAGTGGCAATCAGCCCCAGCATTTT
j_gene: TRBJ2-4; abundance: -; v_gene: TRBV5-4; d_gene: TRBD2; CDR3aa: CASSNVSGGLNIQYF; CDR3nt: TGTGCCAGCAGCAACGTTAGCGGGGGGTTAAACATTCAGTACTTC
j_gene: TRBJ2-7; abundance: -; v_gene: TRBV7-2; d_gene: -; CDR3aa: CASSPFFEQYF; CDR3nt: TGTGCCAGCAGCCCTTTTTTCGAGCAGTACTTC
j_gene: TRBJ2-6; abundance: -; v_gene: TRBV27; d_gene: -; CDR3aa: CASSSPLSGANVLTF; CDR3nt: TGTGCCAGCAGTTCCCCCCTCTCTGGGGCCAACGTCCTGACTTTC
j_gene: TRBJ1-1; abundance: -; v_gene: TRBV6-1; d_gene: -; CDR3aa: CASSEALGLNTEAFF; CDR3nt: TGTGCCAGCAGTGAAGCGCTAGGGCTGAACACTGAAGCTTTCTTT
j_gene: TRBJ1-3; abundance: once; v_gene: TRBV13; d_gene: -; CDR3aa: CASSLYQGLGNTIYF; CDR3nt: TGTGCCAGCAGCTTATACCAGGGGTTGGGAAACACCATATATTTT
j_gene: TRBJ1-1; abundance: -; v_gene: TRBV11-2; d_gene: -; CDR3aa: CASSSHTEAFF; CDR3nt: TGTGCCAGCAGCTCACACACTGAAGCTTTCTTT
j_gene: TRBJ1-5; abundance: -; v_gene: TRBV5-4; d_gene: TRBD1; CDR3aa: CASSLGGQVNQPQHF; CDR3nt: TGTGCCAGCAGCTTGGGGGGACAGGTAAATCAGCCCCAGCATTTT
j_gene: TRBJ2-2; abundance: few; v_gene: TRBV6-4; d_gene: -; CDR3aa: CASSHWGRTGELFF; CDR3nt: TGTGCCAGCAGCCATTGGGGGCGCACCGGGGAGCTGTTTTTT
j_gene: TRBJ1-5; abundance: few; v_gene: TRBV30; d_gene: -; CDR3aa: CAWSAGRDNQPQHF; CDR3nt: TGTGCCTGGAGTGCGGGTCGGGACAATCAGCCCCAGCATTTT
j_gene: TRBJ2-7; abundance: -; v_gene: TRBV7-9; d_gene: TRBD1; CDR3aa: CASSSTSGTGVLGAYEQYF; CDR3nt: TGTGCCAGCAGCTCCACCTCCGGGACAGGGGTTCTAGGGGCCTACGAGCAGTACTTC
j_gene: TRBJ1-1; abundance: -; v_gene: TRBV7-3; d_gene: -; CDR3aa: CASSSTGNTEAFF; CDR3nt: TGTGCCAGCAGTTCGACAGGGAACACTGAAGCTTTCTTT
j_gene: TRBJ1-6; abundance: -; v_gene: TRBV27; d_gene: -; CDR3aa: CASSLGRNSPLHF; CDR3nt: TGTGCCAGCAGTTTAGGTAGGAATTCACCCCTCCACTTT
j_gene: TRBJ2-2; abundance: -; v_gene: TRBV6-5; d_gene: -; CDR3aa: CASSYYRDKNTGELFF; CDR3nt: TGTGCCAGCAGTTATTACCGGGACAAAAACACCGGGGAGCTGTTTTTT
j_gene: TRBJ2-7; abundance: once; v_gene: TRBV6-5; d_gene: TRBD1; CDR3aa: CASSFAPTGGWGEQYF; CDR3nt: TGTGCCAGCAGTTTTGCGCCGACAGGGGGCTGGGGCGAGCAGTACTTC
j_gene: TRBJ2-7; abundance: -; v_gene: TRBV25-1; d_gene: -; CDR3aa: CASSSGTEYEQYF; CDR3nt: TGTGCCAGCAGCTCCGGGACCGAGTACGAGCAGTACTTC